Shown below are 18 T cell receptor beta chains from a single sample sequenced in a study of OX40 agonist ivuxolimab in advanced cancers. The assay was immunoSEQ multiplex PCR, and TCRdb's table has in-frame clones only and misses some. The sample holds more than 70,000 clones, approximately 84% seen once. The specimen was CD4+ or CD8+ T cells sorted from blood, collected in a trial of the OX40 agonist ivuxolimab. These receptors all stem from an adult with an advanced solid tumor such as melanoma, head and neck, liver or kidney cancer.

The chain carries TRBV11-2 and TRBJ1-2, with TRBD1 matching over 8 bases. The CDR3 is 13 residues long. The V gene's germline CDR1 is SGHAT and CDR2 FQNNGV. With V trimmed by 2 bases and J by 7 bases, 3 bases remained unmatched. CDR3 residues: CASSLPGQVGYTF. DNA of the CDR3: TGTGCCAGCAGCTTACCGGGACAGGTTGGCTACACCTTC.

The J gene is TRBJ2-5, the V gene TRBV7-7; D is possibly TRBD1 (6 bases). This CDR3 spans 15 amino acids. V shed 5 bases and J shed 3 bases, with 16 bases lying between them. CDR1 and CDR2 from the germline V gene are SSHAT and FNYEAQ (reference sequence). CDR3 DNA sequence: TGTGCCAGCAGCGCCATCTCCGGGACAAAAGAGACCCAGTACTTC. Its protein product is CASSAISGTKETQYF.

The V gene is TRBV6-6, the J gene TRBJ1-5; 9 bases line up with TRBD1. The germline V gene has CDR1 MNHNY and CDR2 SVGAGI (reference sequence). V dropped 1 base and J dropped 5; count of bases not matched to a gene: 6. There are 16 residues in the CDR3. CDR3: CASSYFGTGRDQPQHF. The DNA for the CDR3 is TGTGCCAGCAGTTACTTTGGGACAGGGCGTGATCAGCCCCAGCATTTT.

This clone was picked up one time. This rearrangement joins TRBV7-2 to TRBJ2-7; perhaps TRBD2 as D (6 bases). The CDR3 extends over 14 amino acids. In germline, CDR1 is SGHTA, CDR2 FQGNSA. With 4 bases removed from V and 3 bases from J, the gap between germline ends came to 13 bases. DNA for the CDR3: TGTGCCAGCAGCTGGGCATGGGGGGACTACGAGCAGTACTTC. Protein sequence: CASSWAWGDYEQYF. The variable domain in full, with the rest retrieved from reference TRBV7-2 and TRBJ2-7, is GAGVSQSPSNKVTEKGKDVELRCDPISGHTALYWYRQSLGQGLEFLIYFQGNSAPDKSGLPSDRFSAERTGGSVSTLTIQRTQQEDSAVYLCASSWAWGDYEQYFGPGTRLTVT.

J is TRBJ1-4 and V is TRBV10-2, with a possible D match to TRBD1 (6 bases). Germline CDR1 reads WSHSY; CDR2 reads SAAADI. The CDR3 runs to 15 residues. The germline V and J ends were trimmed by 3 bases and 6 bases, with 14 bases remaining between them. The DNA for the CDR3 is TGCGCCAGCAGTGAAGGTTTAGGGGGGCATGAAAAACTGTTTTTT. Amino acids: CASSEGLGGHEKLFF.

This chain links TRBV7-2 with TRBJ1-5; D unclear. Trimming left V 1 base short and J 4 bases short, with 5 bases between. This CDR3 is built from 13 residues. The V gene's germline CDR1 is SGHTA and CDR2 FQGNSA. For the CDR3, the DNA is TGTGCCAGCAGCTTAGAGAGGAATCAGCCCCAGCATTTT. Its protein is CASSLERNQPQHF.

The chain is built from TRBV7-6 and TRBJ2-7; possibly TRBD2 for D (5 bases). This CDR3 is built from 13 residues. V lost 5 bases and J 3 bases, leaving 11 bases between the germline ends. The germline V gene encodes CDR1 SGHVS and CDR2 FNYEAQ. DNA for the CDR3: TGTGCCAGCAGCCAGGACTCCTTCTACGAGCAGTACTTC. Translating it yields CASSQDSFYEQYF.

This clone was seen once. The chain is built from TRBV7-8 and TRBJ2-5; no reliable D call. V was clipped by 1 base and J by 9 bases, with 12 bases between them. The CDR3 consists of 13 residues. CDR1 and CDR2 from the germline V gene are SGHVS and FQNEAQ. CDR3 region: CASSLDEVSAQYF. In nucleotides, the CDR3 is TGTGCCAGCAGCTTAGACGAAGTGTCGGCCCAGTACTTC.

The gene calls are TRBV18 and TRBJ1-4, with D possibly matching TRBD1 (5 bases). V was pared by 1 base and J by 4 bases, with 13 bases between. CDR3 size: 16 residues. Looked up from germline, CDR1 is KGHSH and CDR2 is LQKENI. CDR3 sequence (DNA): TGTGCCAGCTCACCACGGGACCAGGCGCGTAATGAAAAACTGTTTTTT. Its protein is CASSPRDQARNEKLFF.

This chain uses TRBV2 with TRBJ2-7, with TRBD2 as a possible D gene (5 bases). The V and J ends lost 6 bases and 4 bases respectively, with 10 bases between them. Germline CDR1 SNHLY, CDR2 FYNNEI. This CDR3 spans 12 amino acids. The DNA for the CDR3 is TGTGCCAGCAGAGGACTGACATACGAGCAGTACTTC. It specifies CASRGLTYEQYF.

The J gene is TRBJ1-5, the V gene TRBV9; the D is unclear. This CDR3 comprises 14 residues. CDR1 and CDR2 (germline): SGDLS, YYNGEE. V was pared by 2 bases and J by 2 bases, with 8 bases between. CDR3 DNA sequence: TGTGCCAGCAGCGTTGGGTGGGGCAATCAGCCCCAGCATTTT. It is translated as CASSVGWGNQPQHF. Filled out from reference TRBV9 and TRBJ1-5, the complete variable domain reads DSGVTQTPKHLITATGQRVTLRCSPRSGDLSVYWYQQSLDQGLQFLIQYYNGEERAKGNILERFSAQQFPDLHSELNLSSLELGDSALYFCASSVGWGNQPQHFGDGTRLSIL.

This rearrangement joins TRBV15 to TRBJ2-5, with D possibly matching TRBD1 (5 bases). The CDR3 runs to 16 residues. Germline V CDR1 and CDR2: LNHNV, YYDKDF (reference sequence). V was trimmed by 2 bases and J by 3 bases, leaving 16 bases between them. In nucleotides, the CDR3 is TGTGCCACCAGCAGATCACCTGGCCAAGGGGAAGAGACCCAGTACTTC. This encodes CATSRSPGQGEETQYF.

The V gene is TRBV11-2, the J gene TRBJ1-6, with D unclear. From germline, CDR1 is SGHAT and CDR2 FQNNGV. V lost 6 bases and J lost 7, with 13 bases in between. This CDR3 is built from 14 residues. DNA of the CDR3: TGTGCCAGCAGGTGGACCGTCGAAAATTCACCCCTCCACTTT. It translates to CASRWTVENSPLHF.

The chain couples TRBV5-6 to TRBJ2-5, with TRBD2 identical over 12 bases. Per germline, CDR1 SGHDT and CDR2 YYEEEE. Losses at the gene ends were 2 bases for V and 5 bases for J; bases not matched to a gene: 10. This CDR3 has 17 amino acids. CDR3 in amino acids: CASSLGLTSGSGETQYF. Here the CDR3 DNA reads TGTGCCAGCAGCTTAGGGTTGACTAGCGGGAGCGGGGAGACCCAGTACTTC.

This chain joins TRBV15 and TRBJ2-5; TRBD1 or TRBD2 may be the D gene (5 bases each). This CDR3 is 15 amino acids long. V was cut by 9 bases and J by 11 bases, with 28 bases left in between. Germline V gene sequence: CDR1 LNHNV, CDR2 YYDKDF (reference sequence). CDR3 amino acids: CATGRTGSRLGEQYF. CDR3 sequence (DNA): TGTGCCACGGGTCGAACGGGTTCCAGGTTAGGGGAGCAGTACTTC.

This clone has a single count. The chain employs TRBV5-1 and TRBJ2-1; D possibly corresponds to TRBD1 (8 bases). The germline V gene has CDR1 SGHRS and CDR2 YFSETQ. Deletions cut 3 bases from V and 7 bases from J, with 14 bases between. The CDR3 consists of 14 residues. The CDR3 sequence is CASSSTGGVNEQFF. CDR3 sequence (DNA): TGCGCCAGCAGCTCCACAGGGGGGGTTAATGAGCAGTTCTTC.

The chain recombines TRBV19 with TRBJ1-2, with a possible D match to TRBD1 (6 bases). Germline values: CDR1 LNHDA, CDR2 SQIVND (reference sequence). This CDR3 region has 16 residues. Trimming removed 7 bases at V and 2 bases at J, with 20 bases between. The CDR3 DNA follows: TGTGCCAGTACCCCAAGAGGACAGTTAGGAAACTATGGCTACACCTTC. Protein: CASTPRGQLGNYGYTF. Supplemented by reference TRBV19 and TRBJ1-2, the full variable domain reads DGGITQSPKYLFRKEGQNVTLSCEQNLNHDAMYWYRQDPGQGLRLIYYSQIVNDFQKGDIAEGYSVSREKKESFPLTVTSAQKNPTAFYLCASTPRGQLGNYGYTFGSGTRLTVV.

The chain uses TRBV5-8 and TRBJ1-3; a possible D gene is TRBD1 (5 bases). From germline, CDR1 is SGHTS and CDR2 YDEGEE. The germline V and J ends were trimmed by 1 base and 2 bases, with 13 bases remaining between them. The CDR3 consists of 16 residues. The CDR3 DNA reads TGTGCCAGCAGCTTGTCCGTATCGACAGCTGGAAACACCATATATTTT. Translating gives CASSLSVSTAGNTIYF.